This T cell receptor (beta chain) was retrieved from a study of cytomegalovirus exposure and HLA in healthy donors. General observations from the study: A highly shared variant cluster was judged a likely technical artifact.

With respect to this clone: Its antigen is not known.

With 60 Vbeta and 13 Jbeta primers, the PCR was carried out. Produced via immunoSEQ multiplex PCR; TCRdb's table is partial and in-frame only. The sample holds about 160,000 clones. The length of the CDR3 is 13 residues. Germline V gene data show CDR1 as MNHEY and CDR2 as SMNVEV (reference sequence). V lost 8 bases, J lost 6 bases, and 16 bases lay in between. Whereas donors were nominally healthy upon sampling, unrecorded immune exposures were probable. The rearrangement joins TRBV27 to TRBJ2-5; tentative D call: TRBD1 (5 bases). Sequenced: PBMCs. The TCR sequence derives from a man aged 25 to 45 in good health and CMV-seronegative. The CDR3 region is CASAGLWSKTQYF. The CDR3 DNA is TGTGCCAGCGCAGGGCTTTGGTCGAAGACCCAGTACTTC.